The 25 T cell receptor beta chains below all came from one sample that was sequenced in a study of cytomegalovirus exposure and HLA in healthy donors. PCR was performed using 60 Vbeta and 13 Jbeta primers. TCRdb's table, derived via immunoSEQ multiplex PCR, lists solely in-frame clones and lacks some. The profile shows around 150,000 clones, around 78% of them singletons. The specimen was PBMCs. These receptors were collected from a male donor in good health and CMV-seronegative.

CDR3 sequence reads: CASSLVTEAFF. The CDR3 DNA is TGTGCCAGCAGCTTAGTAACTGAAGCTTTCTTT. This chain joins TRBV13 and TRBJ1-1; D is undetermined. Germline CDR1 and CDR2: PRHDT and FYEKMQ (reference sequence). Trimming shortened V by 1 base and J by 5 bases, and 2 bases separated the two germline ends. This CDR3 spans 11 amino acids.

For this clone: A read error may account for a junction end that differs from germline. The chain recombines TRBV7-9 with TRBJ2-2, with D possibly TRBD1 on 6 matching bases. This CDR3 spans 16 amino acids. Germline V gene data show CDR1 as SEHNR and CDR2 as FQNEAQ (reference sequence). The CDR3 coding sequence is TGTTCCAGCAGCTTAGAGGGACAAGCGAACACCGGGGAGCTGTTTTTT. It yields the protein CSSSLEGQANTGELFF.

This clone was recorded only once. The gene calls are TRBV7-3 and TRBJ2-1, with 7 bases matching TRBD2. The germline V gene encodes CDR1 SGHTA and CDR2 FQGTGA. The V segment lost 2 bases and the J segment 4 bases; nucleotides outside the gene matches: 5. The CDR3 spans 15 residues. CDR3 residues: CASSLWEGRYNEQFF. CDR3 nucleotide sequence: TGTGCCAGCAGCTTATGGGAGGGGCGGTACAATGAGCAGTTCTTC.

The chain carries TRBV5-1 and TRBJ2-7; TRBD1 matches at 10 bases. CDR3 length equals 13 residues. Germline-derived CDR1 and CDR2 are SGHRS and YFSETQ. J lost 11 bases, V lost 3 bases, and 8 bases had no gene match. For the CDR3, the DNA is TGCGCCAGCAGCTCCGCGACAGGGGGCCAGGAGTACTTC. It translates to CASSSATGGQEYF. Full variable domain (remainder filled in from reference TRBV5-1 and TRBJ2-7): KAGVTQTPRYLIKTRGQQVTLSCSPISGHRSVSWYQQTPGQGLQFLFEYFSETQRNKGNFPGRFSGRQFSNSRSEMNVSTLELGDSALYLCASSSATGGQEYFGPGTRLTVT.

This clone has a handful of counts. The chain employs TRBV6-6 and TRBJ1-5; 7 bases fit TRBD1. The germline V gene has CDR1 MNHNY and CDR2 SVGAGI (reference sequence). J gave up 2 bases and V 5 bases, and 0 bases lay outside the gene matches. This CDR3 is 13 amino acids long. This CDR3 reads CASSTGGNQPQHF. CDR3 in DNA: TGTGCCAGCAGTACAGGGGGCAATCAGCCCCAGCATTTT.

The chain has TRBV29-1 and TRBJ2-7; possibly TRBD1 for D (5 bases). This CDR3 has 13 residues. Trimming removed 5 bases at V and 3 bases at J, with 14 bases between. Looked up from germline, CDR1 is SQVTM and CDR2 is ANQGSEA. Written as DNA, the CDR3 is TGCAGCGTTCTGTCAGGGCAAAGCTACGAGCAGTACTTC. This encodes CSVLSGQSYEQYF.

This clone was seen a handful of times. The chain recombines TRBV5-1 with TRBJ2-3; D is ambiguous. The CDR3 extends over 15 amino acids. The V and J ends lost 0 bases and 0 bases respectively, with 8 bases between them. CDR1 and CDR2 from the germline V gene are SGHRS and YFSETQ. The CDR3 protein is CASSLVGVSTDTQYF. CDR3 coding DNA: TGCGCCAGCAGCTTGGTGGGCGTCAGCACAGATACGCAGTATTTT.

The chain employs TRBV5-1 and TRBJ1-1, with TRBD1 matching 8 bases. The CDR3 extends over 15 amino acids. Trimming removed 0 bases from V and 3 bases from J; junction bases left unmatched: 4. From germline, CDR1 is SGHRS and CDR2 YFSETQ. CDR3: CASSLGQGAHTEAFF. The CDR3 coding sequence is TGCGCCAGCAGCTTGGGGCAGGGGGCGCACACTGAAGCTTTCTTT.

This clone was counted a single time. The chain is built from TRBV9 and TRBJ2-3; TRBD2 matches at 12 bases. Germline CDR1 and CDR2: SGDLS and YYNGEE. The CDR3 has 16 amino acids. The V and J ends lost 6 bases and 4 bases, in that order; junction bases with no gene match: 9. The CDR3: CASTGPGLAGPDTQYF. CDR3 in DNA: TGTGCCAGCACCGGACCGGGACTAGCGGGTCCAGATACGCAGTATTTT.

This clone has only a few counts. This chain connects TRBV10-3 to TRBJ2-7; 11 bases map to TRBD1. The V gene's germline CDR1 is ENHRY and CDR2 SYGVKD. The CDR3 sequence is 20 residues long. With V trimmed by 2 bases and J by 6 bases, 21 bases remained unmatched. CDR3 sequence (DNA): TGTGCCATCAGTGAGGGGGCGGGACAGGGGGTCGGGGGGGCTTTGGGCGAGCAGTACTTC. This sequence encodes CAISEGAGQGVGGALGEQYF.

The chain links TRBV30 to TRBJ2-7; 8 nucleotides agree with TRBD1. The CDR3 runs 13 residues. Germline-derived CDR1 and CDR2 are GTSNPN and SVGIG (reference sequence). Germline trimming cut 7 bases from V and 6 bases from J; bases unmatched to any gene: 11. The CDR3 loop is CASDQGATGEQYF. In DNA, the CDR3 is TGTGCCTCAGACCAGGGGGCGACGGGCGAGCAGTACTTC.

The chain is built from TRBV9 and TRBJ2-2; a weak D match, TRBD1 (6 bases). Between the trimmed V and J ends, which lost 0 bases and 6 bases, there was a span of 18 bases. Germline V lookup: CDR1 SGDLS, CDR2 YYNGEE. The CDR3 is 17 amino acids. The CDR3 is CASSVVAGAGVPGELFF. CDR3 coding DNA: TGTGCCAGCAGCGTAGTGGCTGGGGCAGGGGTACCCGGGGAGCTGTTTTTT.

The V and J genes are TRBV21-1 and TRBJ2-7; the D call in the table, TRBD2, was not verified against the DNA. TRBV21-1 is classified as a pseudogene. The CDR3 loop spans 16 amino acids. CDR3 sequence reads: CASSKRVWVSFYEQYF. DNA for the CDR3: TGTGCCAGCAGCAAACGCGTTTGGGTTAGCTTCTACGAGCAGTACTTC.

The rearrangement joins TRBV7-2 to TRBJ2-3, with a possible D match to TRBD2 (5 bases). V gave up 4 bases and J gave up 7 bases, with 15 bases separating them. The CDR3 spans 14 residues. CDR1 and CDR2 (germline): SGHTA, FQGNSA. CDR3 nucleotide sequence: TGTGCCAGCAGCTCCCGGGGTGCGAAAAATACGCAGTATTTT. Protein sequence: CASSSRGAKNTQYF.

The genes are TRBV19 and TRBJ1-2; D possibly corresponds to TRBD1 (5 bases). CDR3 length: 14 residues. Germline CDR1 is LNHDA and CDR2 is SQIVND (reference sequence). Trimming removed 4 bases at V and 0 bases at J, with 9 bases between. CDR3 in amino acids: CASSSDRANYGYTF. CDR3 coding DNA: TGTGCCAGTAGTAGCGACAGAGCTAACTATGGCTACACCTTC.

The chain links TRBV27 to TRBJ2-7, with a tentative D call TRBD1 (6 bases). Per the germline V gene, CDR1 is MNHEY and CDR2 is SMNVEV (reference sequence). This CDR3 spans 17 amino acids. Between the trimmed V and J ends, which lost 4 bases and 3 bases, there was a span of 22 bases. The CDR3 region is CASSSGRGTLRGYEQYF. The CDR3 bases are TGTGCCAGCAGTTCGGGCAGGGGAACTTTACGGGGCTACGAGCAGTACTTC.

The V call is TRBV6-1, the J call TRBJ1-2; the match to TRBD1 covers 9 bases. The V gene end was trimmed by 4 bases and the J gene end by 3 bases; junction bases not matched to a gene: 21. The CDR3 spans 20 residues. The germline V gene encodes CDR1 MNHNS and CDR2 SASEGT. The CDR3 region is CASSGFNGIWDRVVYYGYTF. The DNA for the CDR3 is TGTGCCAGCAGTGGTTTCAATGGTATTTGGGACAGGGTTGTTTACTATGGCTACACCTTC.

The chain carries TRBV15 and TRBJ1-2, with TRBD1 matching 7 bases. The CDR3 extends over 14 amino acids. Germline CDR1 and CDR2: LNHNV and YYDKDF (reference sequence). Trimming removed 3 bases from V and 7 bases from J; junction bases left unmatched: 8. The CDR3 spells CATSRDDRAGGYTF. CDR3 DNA: TGTGCCACCAGCAGGGATGACAGGGCTGGTGGCTACACCTTC.

The chain combines TRBV27 with TRBJ1-5; D uncertain. Germline CDR1 is MNHEY and CDR2 is SMNVEV (reference sequence). The CDR3 totals 15 residues. V lost 5 bases to trimming and J lost 3 bases, with 14 bases between them. CDR3 residues: CASSPGEINNQPQHF. For the CDR3, the DNA is TGTGCCAGCAGTCCGGGTGAAATAAACAATCAGCCCCAGCATTTT.

The chain recombines TRBV21-1 with TRBJ1-1; no check of the table's D call, TRBD1, against the DNA was made. TRBV21-1 is a pseudogene locus. The CDR3 is 14 residues long. The CDR3 loop is CASTRGQGSTEAFF. In DNA, the CDR3 is TGTGCCAGCACCCGGGGACAGGGAAGCACTGAAGCTTTCTTT.

The chain joins TRBV6-1 to TRBJ2-7; 11 bases are a match to TRBD1. The V segment lost 8 bases and the J segment 2 bases; nucleotides outside the gene matches: 2. The CDR3 has 13 amino acids. Germline V gives CDR1 MNHNS, CDR2 SASEGT. The CDR3 DNA sequence: TGTGCCAGCGGACAGGGGGCAACCTACGAGCAGTACTTC. It yields the protein CASGQGATYEQYF.

This clone was counted only a few times. The chain combines TRBV4-2 with TRBJ1-5, with TRBD1 identical over 7 bases. J was trimmed by 2 bases and V by 1 base; bases with no gene match: 5. This CDR3 contains 16 residues. Looked up from germline, CDR1 is LGHNA and CDR2 is YNFKEQ. CDR3 in DNA: TGTGCCAGCAGCCAAGGACAGGGAATGGGCAATCAGCCCCAGCATTTT. Its translation: CASSQGQGMGNQPQHF.

Only one count was recorded for this clone. The chain employs TRBV6-6 and TRBJ2-7, with 11 bases matching TRBD2. This CDR3 region has 16 residues. The junction had 2 bases not matched to a gene; V was cut back by 0 bases and J by 1 base. Germline V CDR1 and CDR2: MNHNY, SVGAGI (reference sequence). CDR3 sequence: CASSYSLAGASYEQYF. The CDR3 DNA sequence: TGTGCCAGCAGTTACTCACTAGCGGGAGCTTCCTACGAGCAGTACTTC.

The V gene is TRBV19, the J gene TRBJ2-2; 9 bases align to TRBD2. The V and J ends lost 5 bases and 1 base, in that order; junction bases with no gene match: 5. Germline V gene lookup returns CDR1 LNHDA and CDR2 SQIVND (reference sequence). CDR3 length: 16 residues. CDR3 sequence: CASSPRTSVNTGELFF. For the CDR3, the DNA is TGTGCCAGTAGTCCGAGGACTAGCGTGAACACCGGGGAGCTGTTTTTT.

A single count supports this clone. The V call is TRBV25-1, the J call TRBJ2-7, with 8 positions matching TRBD1. The CDR3 spans 14 residues. Germline loops: CDR1 MGHDK, CDR2 SYGVNS. V lost 4 bases, J lost 3 bases, and 5 bases stayed unmatched. The CDR3 spells CASSGSQGDYEQYF. In nucleotides, the CDR3 is TGTGCCAGCAGTGGTTCACAGGGGGACTACGAGCAGTACTTC.